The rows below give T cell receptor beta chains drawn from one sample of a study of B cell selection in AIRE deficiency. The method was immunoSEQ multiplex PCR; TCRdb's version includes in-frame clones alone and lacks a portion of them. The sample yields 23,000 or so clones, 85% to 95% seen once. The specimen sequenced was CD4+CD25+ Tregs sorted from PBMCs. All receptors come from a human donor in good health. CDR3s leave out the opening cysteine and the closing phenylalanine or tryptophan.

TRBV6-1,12,ASLTMGGTYEQY
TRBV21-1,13,ASGKDRKSNQPQH
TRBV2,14,ASSAGRVSENTEAF
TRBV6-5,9,ASSLEDTQY
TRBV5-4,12,ASSSPDRGHGYT
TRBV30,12,AWSLAAAGNTIY
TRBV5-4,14,ASSQRQGANTGELF
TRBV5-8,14,ASSKYRGLINEKLF
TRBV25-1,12,ASSTTGRAGTQY
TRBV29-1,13,SARQGTSGIGELF
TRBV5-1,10,ASHGLTYEQY
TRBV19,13,ASSIWTSGAGELF
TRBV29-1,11,SVVEGAWETQY
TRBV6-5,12,ASRRLAGSYEQY
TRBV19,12,ASSMGPPTVELF
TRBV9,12,ASSVTGVGEKLF
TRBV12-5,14,ASTLSRVSTGYEQY
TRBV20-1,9,SAKTWDGYT
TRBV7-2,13,ASSLGSGPQETQY
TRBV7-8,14,ASSHYEGRMNTEAF
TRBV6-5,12,ASKKGGLLYEQY
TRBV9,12,ASSVGLAPGELF
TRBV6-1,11,ASLPGGFRKLF
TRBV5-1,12,ASSLSGANTEAF
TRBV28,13,ASSLGGTVSYEQY
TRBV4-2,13,ASSQEPGQGYGYT
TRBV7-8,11,ASSLDRNTEAF
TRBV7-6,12,ASSLAPVRQPQH
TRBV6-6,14,ASSYGIGTGHQPQH
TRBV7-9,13,ASSTRQLRNRGAV
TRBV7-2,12,ASSAPTGYVGYT
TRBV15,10,ATSRGTGGYT
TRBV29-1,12,SVIRSHRADTQY
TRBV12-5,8,ASDVRPGS
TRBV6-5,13,ASTVGQTPPYEQY
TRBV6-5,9,ASSYFETQY
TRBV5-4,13,ASSFPDGSPDTQY
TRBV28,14,ASATVAGQGFYGYT
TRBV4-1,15,ASSQELAGGLTFGQY
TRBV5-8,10,ASSTWAGEQY
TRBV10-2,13,ASSPTRIFGGELF
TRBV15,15,ATSRGPGRLHNEKLF
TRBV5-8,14,ASSFGTGGINQPQH
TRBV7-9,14,ASSLARGAWGNTIY
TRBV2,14,ASSPAEAGLSYEQY
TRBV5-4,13,ASSPSLSGLDGYT